This T cell receptor beta chain was sequenced for a study of identical twins. TCRdb itself ran the 5' RACE reads through MiXCR, one entry per CDR3 protein. The sample lists some 460,000 distinct CDR3 sequences; 12% to 15% were seen once. Per the germline V gene, CDR1 is SNHLY and CDR2 is FYNNEI. This CDR3 spans 13 amino acids. V lost 6 bases to trimming and J lost 7 bases; unmatched junction nucleotides: 5. In addition, the sample was reused for a study of yellow fever vaccine responses in identical twins.

This clonotype was obtained from a woman in her late teens or twenties in good health. The specimen was CD4+ T cells sorted from blood. The J gene is TRBJ2-1, the V gene TRBV2, with 8 bases matching TRBD2. The CDR3 protein is CASRGLEVNEQFF. The CDR3 DNA reads as TGTGCCAGCAGGGGACTAGAGGTAAATGAGCAGTTCTTC.